Each of the 15 T cell receptor beta chains below was sequenced from the same sample in a study of T cell responses to AZD1222 COVID-19 vaccine. The repertoire was sequenced with immunoSEQ multiplex PCR; TCRdb's copy has only in-frame clones and lacks some. Among 90,000 to 150,000 clones, about 86% were seen once, and the ten largest hold 15% to 20%. Source: peripheral blood, taken 28 days after the second AZD1222 dose. Receptors were obtained from an adult who received the AZD1222 COVID-19 vaccine.

This chain joins TRBV20-1 and TRBJ2-3, with D unresolved. The germline V gene encodes CDR1 DFQATT and CDR2 SNEGSKA (reference sequence). The CDR3 extends over 11 amino acids. With 2 bases removed from V and 6 bases from J, the gap between germline ends came to 6 bases. The CDR3 is CSARPTDTQYF. The CDR3 nucleotides are TGCAGTGCTAGACCTACCGATACGCAGTATTTT.

The chain uses TRBV24-1 and TRBJ1-4; maybe TRBD1 (6 bases). CDR1 KGHDR and CDR2 SFDVKD come from the germline V gene. V was shortened by 4 bases and J by 5 bases, with 16 bases between the two germline ends. The CDR3 spans 16 residues. The CDR3 is CATSESGQFKNEKLFF. CDR3 nucleotide sequence: TGTGCCACCAGTGAAAGTGGACAGTTTAAAAATGAAAAACTGTTTTTT.

This chain connects TRBV7-3 to TRBJ1-1; D is perhaps TRBD1 (5 bases). The CDR3 has 15 amino acids. In germline, CDR1 is SGHTA, CDR2 FQGTGA. The V gene lost 5 bases and the J gene lost 0 bases, with 13 bases spanning the gap. The CDR3 DNA sequence: TGTGCCAGCAGCCCGTTGACAGAAATGAACACTGAAGCTTTCTTT. Its protein product is CASSPLTEMNTEAFF.

The V gene is TRBV6-5, the J gene TRBJ2-4; 9 nucleotides align to TRBD1. From germline, CDR1 is MNHEY and CDR2 SVGAGI. V dropped 7 bases and J dropped 8; count of bases not matched to a gene: 6. CDR3 length equals 13 residues. CDR3 nucleotide sequence: TGTGCCAGCACCAGGGACAGGGCAGACATTCAGTACTTC. It translates to CASTRDRADIQYF.

J is TRBJ1-4 and V is TRBV28, with D perhaps matching TRBD1 (5 bases). CDR1 and CDR2 (germline): MDHEN, SYDVKM. CDR3 length: 16 amino acids. Between the trimmed V and J ends, which lost 6 bases and 6 bases, there was a span of 20 bases. DNA for the CDR3: TGTGCCAGCAGCCCAACAACGCCTGGGGGGTATGAAAAACTGTTTTTT. Amino acid sequence: CASSPTTPGGYEKLFF. The variable domain in full, with the rest retrieved from reference TRBV28 and TRBJ1-4, is DVKVTQSSRYLVKRTGEKVFLECVQDMDHENMFWYRQDPGLGLRLIYFSYDVKMKEKGDIPEGYSVSREKKERFSLILESASTNQTSMYLCASSPTTPGGYEKLFFGSGTQLSVL.

The gene calls are TRBV7-8 and TRBJ2-7; TRBD1 is a possible D gene (5 bases). CDR3 size: 14 residues. Germline assignment: CDR1 SGHVS and CDR2 FQNEAQ. V was pared by 3 bases and J by 2 bases, with 11 bases between. CDR3 DNA sequence: TGTGCCAGCAGCTTGGGGCCAACTGCCTACGAGCAGTACTTC. This gives the protein CASSLGPTAYEQYF.

V and J are TRBV7-9 and TRBJ2-5; D may be TRBD1 or TRBD2 (5 bases each). V gave up 1 base and J gave up 3 bases, with 15 bases separating them. CDR3 size: 16 residues. From germline, CDR1 is SEHNR and CDR2 FQNEAQ (reference sequence). The CDR3 is CASSLGPGADKETQYF. The CDR3 nucleotides are TGTGCCAGCAGCTTAGGTCCCGGGGCGGACAAAGAGACCCAGTACTTC.

The CDR3 spells CASSYAGRVNGYTF. CDR3 bases: TGTGCCAGCAGCTACGCGGGAAGGGTTAATGGCTACACCTTC. V gene TRBV7-9 combines with J gene TRBJ1-2; D remains unclear. This CDR3 is 14 amino acids long. CDR1 is SEHNR and CDR2 is FQNEAQ in the germline V gene (reference sequence). V lost 4 bases, J lost 6 bases, and 15 bases lay in between.

The chain has TRBV7-9 and TRBJ2-1, with D perhaps TRBD2 (6 bases). Trimming removed 1 base at V and 6 bases at J, with 10 bases between. The CDR3 has 14 amino acids. Germline CDR1 is SEHNR and CDR2 is FQNEAQ (reference sequence). Here the CDR3 DNA reads TGTGCCAGCAGCTTAGGAGGGGAGGCCAATGAGCAGTTCTTC. Translating it yields CASSLGGEANEQFF.

As DNA, the CDR3 is TGTGCCAGCAGCAACCGGGACAGCACAGATACGCAGTATTTT. It encodes CASSNRDSTDTQYF. This chain connects TRBV21-1 to TRBJ2-3. TRBV21-1 is recorded as a pseudogene. The CDR3 has 14 amino acids.

The V and J genes are TRBV6-2 or TRBV6-3 and TRBJ2-3, with D perhaps matching TRBD2 (7 bases). The CDR3 contains 15 residues. CDR1 and CDR2 (germline): MNHEY, SVGEGT. Trimming pared 5 bases from V and 2 bases from J, leaving 14 bases between. CDR3 in amino acids: CASSSGDTHTDTQYF. The DNA of the CDR3 is TGTGCCAGCAGTAGCGGGGACACACACACAGATACGCAGTATTTT.

The rearrangement uses TRBV5-8 and TRBJ2-5; tentatively, D is TRBD2 (6 bases). Germline CDR1 reads SGHTS; CDR2 reads YDEGEE. The CDR3 consists of 13 residues. Trimming removed 3 bases from V and 3 bases from J, with 9 bases in between. This CDR3 is CASSWGVKETQYF. CDR3 DNA sequence: TGTGCCAGCAGCTGGGGGGTGAAAGAGACCCAGTACTTC. Based on the CDR3 plus reference TRBV5-8 and TRBJ2-5, the full variable domain is EAGVTQSPTHLIKTRGQQATLRCSPISGHTSVYWYQQALGLGLQFLLWYDEGEERNRGNFPPRFSGRQFPNYSSELNVNALELEDSALYLCASSWGVKETQYFGPGTRLLVL.

This chain joins TRBV19 and TRBJ2-7, with TRBD1 matching over 7 bases. This CDR3 is built from 13 residues. CDR1 is LNHDA and CDR2 is SQIVND in the germline V gene (reference sequence). Germline trimming cut 7 bases from V and 5 bases from J; bases unmatched to any gene: 8. The CDR3: CASNPTGRHEQYF. CDR3 nucleotides: TGTGCCAGTAACCCGACAGGGCGCCACGAGCAGTACTTC.

The rearrangement uses TRBV28 and TRBJ1-1, with D possibly TRBD1 on 6 matching bases. CDR1 is MDHEN, CDR2 SYDVKM, per germline. This CDR3 has 12 residues. Deletions cut 11 bases from V and 4 bases from J, with 14 bases between. The CDR3 DNA reads TGTGCCGCAGGGGTTTTGGTCACTGAAGCTTTCTTT. It yields the protein CAAGVLVTEAFF.

V usage is TRBV19 and J usage is TRBJ1-2, with 7 nucleotides matching TRBD1. The CDR3 is 16 amino acids. Trimming cost V 6 bases and J 0 bases; bases outside gene matches: 10. Germline V lookup: CDR1 LNHDA, CDR2 SQIVND (reference sequence). The DNA of the CDR3 is TGTGCCAGTAGCGTCTCGGGACAGCGACCTAACTATGGCTACACCTTC. It yields the protein CASSVSGQRPNYGYTF.